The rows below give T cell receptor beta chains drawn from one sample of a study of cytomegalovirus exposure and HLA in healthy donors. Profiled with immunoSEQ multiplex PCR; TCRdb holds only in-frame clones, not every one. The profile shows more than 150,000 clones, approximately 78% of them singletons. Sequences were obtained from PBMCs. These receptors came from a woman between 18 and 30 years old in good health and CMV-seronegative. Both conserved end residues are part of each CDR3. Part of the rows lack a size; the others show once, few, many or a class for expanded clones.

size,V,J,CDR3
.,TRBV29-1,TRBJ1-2,CSVGQGEDYGYTF
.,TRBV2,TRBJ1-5,CASSDRDRGVLGNQPQHF
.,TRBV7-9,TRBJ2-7,CASSQRDTNFRF
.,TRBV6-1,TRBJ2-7,CASSEAGTGSYEQYF
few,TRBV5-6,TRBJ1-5,CASSPGQNNQPQHF
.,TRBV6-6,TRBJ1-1,CASRQITGGTEAFF
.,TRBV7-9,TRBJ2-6,CASSFRRGSGANVLTF
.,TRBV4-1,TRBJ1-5,CASSHPHWGVDSNQPQHF
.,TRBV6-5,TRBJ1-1,CASKQGGTEAFF
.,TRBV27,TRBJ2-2,CASSFASGIYTGELFF
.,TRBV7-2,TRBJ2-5,CASSREVETQYF
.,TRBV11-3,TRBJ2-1,CASGLDEQFF
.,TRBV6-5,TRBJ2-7,CASSYGQAKGGYEQYF
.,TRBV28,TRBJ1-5,CASSFPGAQPQHF
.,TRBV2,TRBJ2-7,CASRTGSSYEQYF
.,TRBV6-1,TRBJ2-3,CAVNRDRGPDTQYF
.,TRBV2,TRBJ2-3,CASSELAVSTDTQYF
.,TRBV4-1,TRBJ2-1,CASSQEGVEFF
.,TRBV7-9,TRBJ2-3,CASSAGPNSPSTDTQYF
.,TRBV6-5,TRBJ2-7,CASGVTGDFYEQYF
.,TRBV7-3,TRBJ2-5,CASSLQGGYQETQYF
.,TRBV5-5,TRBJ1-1,CASSWGGISTEAFF
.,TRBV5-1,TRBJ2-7,CASGLQGLRDEQYF
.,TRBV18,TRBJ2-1,CASSPPSGRPGSFYNEQFF
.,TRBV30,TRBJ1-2,CARADRGYGYTF
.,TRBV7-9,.,CASSRGSSYEQYF
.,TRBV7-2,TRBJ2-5,CASSPGGVETQYF
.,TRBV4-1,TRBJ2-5,CASSQEQDSQETQYF
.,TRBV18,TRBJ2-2,CASSPNGQGYTGELFF
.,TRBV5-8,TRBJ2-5,CASSYGVRRGGQETQYF
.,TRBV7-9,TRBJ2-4,CASSTRQGLGIQYF
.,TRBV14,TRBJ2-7,CASSNGTGGAGQYF
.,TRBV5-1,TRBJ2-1,CASSLVGEAYNEQFF
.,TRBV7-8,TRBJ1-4,CASSLVPGGNEKLFF
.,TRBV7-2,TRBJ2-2,CASSLTSGRGDTGELFF
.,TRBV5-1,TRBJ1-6,CASSPALEGGTLHF
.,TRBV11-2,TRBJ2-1,CASSSSRAGRYNEQFF
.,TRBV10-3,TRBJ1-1,CAISGQTVNTEAFF
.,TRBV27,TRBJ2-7,CASAPGFSDYEQYF
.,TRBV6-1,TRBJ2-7,CASSEAFGGGLLTSSYEQYF
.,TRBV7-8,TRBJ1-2,CASSPKGGTGYTF
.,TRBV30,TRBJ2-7,CALGLAGVHEQYF
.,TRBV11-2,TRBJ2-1,CASSDPLIPSGGAGDEQFF
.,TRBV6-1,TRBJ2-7,CASSETGAREQYF
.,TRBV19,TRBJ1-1,CARPQGNTEAFF
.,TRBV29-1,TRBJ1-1,CSVLGGDTEAFF
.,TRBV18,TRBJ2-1,CASSPSATGLGAYNEQFF
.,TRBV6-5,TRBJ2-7,CASSLRFEAPYEQYF
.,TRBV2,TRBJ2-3,CASSSLAADTQYF
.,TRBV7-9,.,CASSWTGDYEQYF
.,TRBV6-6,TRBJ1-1,CASRPYRGRAFF
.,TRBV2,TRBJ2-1,CASYYGGRNEQFF
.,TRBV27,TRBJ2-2,CASSPGIRAGELFF